This entry lists 13 T cell receptor beta chains sequenced from one sample in a study of identical twins. A single record per CDR3 protein comes from TCRdb applying MiXCR to the 5' RACE reads. The sample yields 570,000 or so distinct CDR3 sequences, around a tenth seen once. The same specimen was also included in a second study, on yellow fever vaccine responses in identical twins.

Sequenced: PBMCs. The source of these receptors is a woman aged 18-29 years in good health.

A word on this clonotype: It may be a read error: a sequence one base away is much more abundant. V gene TRBV5-1 combines with J gene TRBJ2-5; possible D gene TRBD2, 5 bases. The germline V gene has CDR1 SGHRS and CDR2 YFSETQ. The CDR3 consists of 15 residues. V lost 5 bases to trimming and J lost 4 bases, with 18 bases between them. The CDR3 here is CASRAASRYLETQYF. In DNA, the CDR3 is TGCGCCAGCAGAGCGGCATCCCGGTACCTAGAGACCCAGTACTTC.

The rearrangement uses TRBV7-9 and TRBJ2-1; no definite D call. CDR3 length: 12 residues. Trimming took off 4 bases at V and 10 bases at J, with 11 bases between the two ends. Germline V lookup: CDR1 SEHNR, CDR2 FQNEAQ (reference sequence). CDR3 in DNA: TGTGCCAGCAGCTGGATCGAATGGGAGCAGTTCTTC. Protein: CASSWIEWEQFF.

CDR3 amino acids: CASSYLWDRESPLHF. DNA of the CDR3: TGTGCCAGCAGTTACCTGTGGGACAGGGAATCACCCCTCCACTTT. The V gene is TRBV6-5, the J gene TRBJ1-6; 9 positions agree with TRBD1. Germline CDR1 reads MNHEY; CDR2 reads SVGAGI. The CDR3 totals 15 residues. The junction had 6 bases not matched to a gene; V was cut back by 2 bases and J by 10 bases.

This clonotype has more than one count but fewer than ten. V is TRBV19 and J is TRBJ2-4; 11 positions agree with TRBD2. CDR1 LNHDA and CDR2 SQIVND come from the germline V gene (reference sequence). This CDR3 is 19 amino acids long. Trimming at V came to 5 bases and at J to 0 bases, leaving 12 bases not matched to a gene. Here the CDR3 reads CASSPGLAAARLAKNIQYF. In DNA form, the CDR3 reads TGTGCCAGTAGTCCGGGACTAGCGGCCGCACGACTAGCCAAAAACATTCAGTACTTC.

The chain joins TRBV6-1 to TRBJ1-1; D is undetermined. Between the trimmed V and J ends, which lost 6 bases and 0 bases, there was a span of 14 bases. This CDR3 region has 15 residues. Per germline, CDR1 MNHNS and CDR2 SASEGT. The DNA of the CDR3 is TGTGCCAGCAGGATCTCGGACGGACTGAACACTGAAGCTTTCTTT. Amino acid sequence: CASRISDGLNTEAFF.

This clonotype occurred many times. This rearrangement joins TRBV9 to TRBJ2-7, with D tentatively TRBD1 or TRBD2 (6 bases each). The CDR3 contains 14 residues. Trimming left V 0 bases short and J 7 bases short, with 14 bases between. Germline-derived CDR1 and CDR2 are SGDLS and YYNGEE. CDR3 residues: CASSVGGDTGEQYF. The DNA for the CDR3 is TGTGCCAGCAGCGTAGGGGGGGACACGGGAGAGCAGTACTTC. The entire variable domain, with the rest obtained from reference TRBV9 and TRBJ2-7, is as follows: DSGVTQTPKHLITATGQRVTLRCSPRSGDLSVYWYQQSLDQGLQFLIQYYNGEERAKGNILERFSAQQFPDLHSELNLSSLELGDSALYFCASSVGGDTGEQYFGPGTRLTVT.

The genes are TRBV11-2 and TRBJ2-5; D is undetermined. The CDR3 spans 15 residues. Trimming removed 0 bases from V and 2 bases from J, with 10 bases in between. Germline V gene lookup returns CDR1 SGHAT and CDR2 FQNNGV. CDR3 protein: CASSLDGASQETQYF. In DNA, the CDR3 is TGTGCCAGCAGCTTAGATGGAGCAAGTCAAGAGACCCAGTACTTC.

This clonotype was found many times. The V gene is TRBV20-1, the J gene TRBJ2-7, with a weak D call TRBD1 (5 bases). The CDR3 length is 16 residues. CDR1 is DFQATT and CDR2 is SNEGSKA in the germline V gene (reference sequence). Trimming took off 3 bases at V and 3 bases at J, with 21 bases between the two ends. The CDR3 DNA is TGCAGTGCTAGCTCCCGCAGGGCCCCCGGATACTACGAGCAGTACTTC. It translates to CSASSRRAPGYYEQYF.

This clonotype was counted many times. V usage is TRBV15 and J usage is TRBJ2-5; 10 nucleotides match TRBD1. V shed 0 bases and J 5 bases; nucleotides not matched to a gene: 9. Germline values: CDR1 LNHNV, CDR2 YYDKDF (reference sequence). The CDR3 is 17 residues long. The CDR3 sequence is CATSRDGRQGARETQYF. The CDR3 DNA is TGTGCCACCAGCAGAGATGGGAGACAGGGGGCACGGGAGACCCAGTACTTC.

V usage is TRBV18 and J usage is TRBJ2-2; the D is unclear. This CDR3 is 14 amino acids long. Trimming cost V 2 bases and J 4 bases, with 8 bases left between them. Per the germline V gene, CDR1 is KGHSH and CDR2 is LQKENI. The chain's CDR3 is CASSPDQITGELFF. CDR3 bases: TGTGCCAGCTCACCAGATCAGATCACCGGGGAGCTGTTTTTT.

This clonotype was counted only a few times. J is TRBJ2-5 and V is TRBV20-1; D is unresolved. Germline values: CDR1 DFQATT, CDR2 SNEGSKA (reference sequence). This CDR3 is 12 amino acids long. Trimming pared 8 bases from V and 3 bases from J, leaving 13 bases between. CDR3 sequence reads: CSTRGQKETQYF. The CDR3 coding sequence is TGCAGTACCAGAGGTCAGAAAGAGACCCAGTACTTC.

The J gene is TRBJ2-1, the V gene TRBV14; 7 bases are a match to TRBD2. From germline, CDR1 is SGHDN and CDR2 FVKESK. This CDR3 contains 13 residues. The J segment lost 9 bases and the V segment lost 1 base, leaving 3 bases of the junction unmatched. The CDR3 reads CASSQGGGVEQFF. The DNA for the CDR3 is TGTGCCAGCAGCCAAGGGGGGGGTGTTGAGCAGTTCTTC.

This clonotype was counted only a few times. The gene calls are TRBV10-3 and TRBJ2-1; D tentatively fits TRBD1 or TRBD2 (5 bases each). The CDR3 runs 13 residues. Trimming pared 10 bases from V and 1 base from J, leaving 11 bases between. Per the germline V gene, CDR1 is ENHRY and CDR2 is SYGVKD. CDR3 loop: CANSEGSYNEQFF. CDR3 nucleotide sequence: TGTGCCAACTCTGAGGGGTCCTACAATGAGCAGTTCTTC.